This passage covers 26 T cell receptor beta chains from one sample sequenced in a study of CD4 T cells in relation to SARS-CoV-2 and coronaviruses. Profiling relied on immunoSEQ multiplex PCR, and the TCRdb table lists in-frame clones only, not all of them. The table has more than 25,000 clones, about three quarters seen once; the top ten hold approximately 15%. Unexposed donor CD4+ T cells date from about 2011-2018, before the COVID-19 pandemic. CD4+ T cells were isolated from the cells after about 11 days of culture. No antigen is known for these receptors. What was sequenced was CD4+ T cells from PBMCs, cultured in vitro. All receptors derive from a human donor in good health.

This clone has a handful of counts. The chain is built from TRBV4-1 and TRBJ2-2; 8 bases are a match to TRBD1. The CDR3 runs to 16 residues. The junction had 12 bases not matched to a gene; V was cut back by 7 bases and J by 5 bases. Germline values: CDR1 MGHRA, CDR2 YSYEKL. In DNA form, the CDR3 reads TGCGCCAGCAAGACCCTCGGGACAGGAAGGACCGGGGAGCTGTTTTTT. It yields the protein CASKTLGTGRTGELFF.

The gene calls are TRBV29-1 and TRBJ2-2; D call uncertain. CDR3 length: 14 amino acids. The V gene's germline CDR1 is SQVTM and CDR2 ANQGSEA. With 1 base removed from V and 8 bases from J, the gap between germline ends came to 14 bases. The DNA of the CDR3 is TGCAGCGTTGAAGCTGGGCTAGGCGTGGGGGAGCTGTTTTTT. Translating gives CSVEAGLGVGELFF.

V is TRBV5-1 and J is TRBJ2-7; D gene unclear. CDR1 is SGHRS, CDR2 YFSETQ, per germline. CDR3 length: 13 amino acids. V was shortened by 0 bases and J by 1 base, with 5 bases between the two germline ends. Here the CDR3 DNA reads TGCGCCAGCAGCTTGGCCATGTCCTACGAGCAGTACTTC. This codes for CASSLAMSYEQYF.

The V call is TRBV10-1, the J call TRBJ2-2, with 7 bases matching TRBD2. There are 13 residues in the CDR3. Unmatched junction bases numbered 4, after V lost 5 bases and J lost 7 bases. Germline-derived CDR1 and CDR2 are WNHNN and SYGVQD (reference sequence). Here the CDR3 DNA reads TGCGCCAGCAGTAGAGGGAGGGTCGGGGAGCTGTTTTTT. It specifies CASSRGRVGELFF.

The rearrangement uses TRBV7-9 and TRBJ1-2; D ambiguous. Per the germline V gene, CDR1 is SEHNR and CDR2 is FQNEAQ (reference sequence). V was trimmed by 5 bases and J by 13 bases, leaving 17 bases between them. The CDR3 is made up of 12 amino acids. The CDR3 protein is CASSPGGHPGTF. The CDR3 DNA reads TGTGCCAGCAGCCCCGGTGGTCACCCGGGCACCTTC.

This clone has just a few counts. CDR3 region: CASGQLGGNTIYF. CDR3 DNA: TGTGCTAGTGGCCAGCTCGGGGGAAACACCATATATTTT. The chain recombines TRBV12-5 with TRBJ1-3; the D is unclear. The CDR3 has 13 residues. The germline gives CDR1 LGHNT, CDR2 FRNRAP. V lost 6 bases, J lost 4 bases, and 10 bases lay in between.

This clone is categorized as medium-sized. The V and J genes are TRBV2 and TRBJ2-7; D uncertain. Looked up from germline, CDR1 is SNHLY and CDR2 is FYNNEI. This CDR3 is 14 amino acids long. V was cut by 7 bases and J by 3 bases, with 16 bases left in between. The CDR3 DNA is TGTGCCAGCAAATATTACCTTCTAGTCTACGAGCAGTACTTC. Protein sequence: CASKYYLLVYEQYF.

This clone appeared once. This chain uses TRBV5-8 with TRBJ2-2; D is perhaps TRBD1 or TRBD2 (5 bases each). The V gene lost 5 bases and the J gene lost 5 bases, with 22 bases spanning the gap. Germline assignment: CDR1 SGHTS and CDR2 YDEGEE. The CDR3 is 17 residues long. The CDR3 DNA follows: TGTGCCAGCAGTCGAGCGGTCCTGAGGGGTGGGACCGGGGAGCTGTTTTTT. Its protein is CASSRAVLRGGTGELFF.

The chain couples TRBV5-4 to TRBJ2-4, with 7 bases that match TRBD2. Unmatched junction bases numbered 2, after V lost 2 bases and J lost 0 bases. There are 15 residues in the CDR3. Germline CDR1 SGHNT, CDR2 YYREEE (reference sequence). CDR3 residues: CASSFGGRAKNIQYF. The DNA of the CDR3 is TGTGCCAGCAGCTTCGGGGGGAGAGCCAAAAACATTCAGTACTTC.

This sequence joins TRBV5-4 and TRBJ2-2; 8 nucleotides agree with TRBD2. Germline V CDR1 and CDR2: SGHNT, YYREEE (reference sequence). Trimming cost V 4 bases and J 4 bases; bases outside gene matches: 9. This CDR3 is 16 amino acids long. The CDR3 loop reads CASSKLTGTSTGELFF. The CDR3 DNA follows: TGTGCCAGCAGCAAATTAACCGGGACTAGCACCGGGGAGCTGTTTTTT.

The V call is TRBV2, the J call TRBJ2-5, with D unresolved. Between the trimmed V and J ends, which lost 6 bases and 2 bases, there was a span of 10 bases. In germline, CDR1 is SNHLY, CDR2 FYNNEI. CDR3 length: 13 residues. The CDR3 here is CASSGDGQETQYF. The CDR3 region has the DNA TGTGCCAGCAGCGGAGACGGACAAGAGACCCAGTACTTC. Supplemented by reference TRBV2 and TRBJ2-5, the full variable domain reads EPEVTQTPSHQVTQMGQEVILRCVPISNHLYFYWYRQILGQKVEFLVSFYNNEISEKSEIFDDQFSVERPDGSNFTLKIRSTKLEDSAMYFCASSGDGQETQYFGPGTRLLVL.

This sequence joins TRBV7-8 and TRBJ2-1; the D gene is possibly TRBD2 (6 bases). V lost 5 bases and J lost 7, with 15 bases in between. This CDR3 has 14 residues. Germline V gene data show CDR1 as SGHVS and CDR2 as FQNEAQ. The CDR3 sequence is CASSTTGLANEQFF. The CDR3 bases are TGTGCCAGCAGCACTACGGGACTTGCGAATGAGCAGTTCTTC.

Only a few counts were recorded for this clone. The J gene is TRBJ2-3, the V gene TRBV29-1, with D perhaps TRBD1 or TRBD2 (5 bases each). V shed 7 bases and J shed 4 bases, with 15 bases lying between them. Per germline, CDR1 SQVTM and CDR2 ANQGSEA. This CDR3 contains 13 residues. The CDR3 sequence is CSARMGDADTQYF. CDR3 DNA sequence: TGCAGCGCCCGAATGGGGGATGCAGATACGCAGTATTTT.

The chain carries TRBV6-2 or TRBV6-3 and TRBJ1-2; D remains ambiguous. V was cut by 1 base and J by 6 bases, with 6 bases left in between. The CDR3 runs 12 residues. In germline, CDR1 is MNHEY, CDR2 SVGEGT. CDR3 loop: CASSYFRNGYTF. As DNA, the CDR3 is TGTGCCAGCAGTTACTTCCGGAATGGCTACACCTTC.

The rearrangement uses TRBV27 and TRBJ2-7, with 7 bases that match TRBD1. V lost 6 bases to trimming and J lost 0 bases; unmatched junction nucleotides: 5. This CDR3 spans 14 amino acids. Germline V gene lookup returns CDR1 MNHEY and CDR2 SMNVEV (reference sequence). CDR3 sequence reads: CASSGTADSYEQYF. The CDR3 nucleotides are TGTGCCAGCAGCGGGACAGCCGACTCCTACGAGCAGTACTTC.

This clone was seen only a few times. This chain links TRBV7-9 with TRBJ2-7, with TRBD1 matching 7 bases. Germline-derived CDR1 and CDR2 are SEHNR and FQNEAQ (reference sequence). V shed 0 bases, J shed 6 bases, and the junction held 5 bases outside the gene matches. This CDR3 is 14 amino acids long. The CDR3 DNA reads TGTGCCAGCAGCTTAGCGGCAGGGGGTGTCGAGCAGTACTTC. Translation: CASSLAAGGVEQYF.

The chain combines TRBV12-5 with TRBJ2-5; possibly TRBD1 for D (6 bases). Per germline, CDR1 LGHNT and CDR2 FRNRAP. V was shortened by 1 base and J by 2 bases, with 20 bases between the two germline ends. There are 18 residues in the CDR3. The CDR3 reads CASGLALVGAVRQETQYF. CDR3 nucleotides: TGTGCTAGTGGTTTGGCCCTAGTGGGGGCGGTCAGGCAAGAGACCCAGTACTTC.

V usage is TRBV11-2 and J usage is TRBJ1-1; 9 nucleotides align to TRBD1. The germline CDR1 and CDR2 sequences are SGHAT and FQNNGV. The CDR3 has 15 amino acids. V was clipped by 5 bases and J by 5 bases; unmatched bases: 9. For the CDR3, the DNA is TGTGCCAGCAGCCGGCTACAGGGGGCGCAGACTGAAGCTTTCTTT. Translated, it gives CASSRLQGAQTEAFF.

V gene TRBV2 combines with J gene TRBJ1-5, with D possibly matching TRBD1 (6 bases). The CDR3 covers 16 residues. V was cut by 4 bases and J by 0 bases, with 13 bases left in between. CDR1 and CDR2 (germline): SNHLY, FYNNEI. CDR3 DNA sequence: TGTGCCAGCAGTGTTAGACAGGTGACTAGCAATCAGCCCCAGCATTTT. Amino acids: CASSVRQVTSNQPQHF.

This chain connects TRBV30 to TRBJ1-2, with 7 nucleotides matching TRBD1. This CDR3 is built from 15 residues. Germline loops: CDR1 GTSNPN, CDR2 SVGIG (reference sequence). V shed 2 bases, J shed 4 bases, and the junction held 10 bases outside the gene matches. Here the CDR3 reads CAWSSGTASFYGYTF. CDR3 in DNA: TGTGCCTGGAGTTCCGGGACAGCCTCTTTCTATGGCTACACCTTC.

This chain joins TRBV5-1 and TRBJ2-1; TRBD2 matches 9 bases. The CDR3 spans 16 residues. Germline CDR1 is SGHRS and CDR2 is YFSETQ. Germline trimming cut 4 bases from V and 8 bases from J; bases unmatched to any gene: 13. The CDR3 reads CASSGTSGLSRDEQFF. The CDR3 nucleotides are TGCGCCAGCAGCGGAACTAGCGGGCTCAGTAGGGATGAGCAGTTCTTC.

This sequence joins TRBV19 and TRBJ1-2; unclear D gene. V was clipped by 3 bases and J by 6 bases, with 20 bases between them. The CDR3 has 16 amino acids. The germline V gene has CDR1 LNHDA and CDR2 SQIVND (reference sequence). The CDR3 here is CASSIGPPGNVNGYTF. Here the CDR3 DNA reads TGTGCCAGTAGTATTGGGCCCCCGGGGAATGTTAATGGCTACACCTTC.

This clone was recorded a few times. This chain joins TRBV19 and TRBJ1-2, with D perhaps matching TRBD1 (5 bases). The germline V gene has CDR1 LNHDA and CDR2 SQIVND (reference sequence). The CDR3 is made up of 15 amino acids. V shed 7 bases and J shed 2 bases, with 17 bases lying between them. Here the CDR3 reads CASIPWGDPNYGYTF. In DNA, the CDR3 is TGTGCCAGTATCCCGTGGGGGGATCCAAACTATGGCTACACCTTC.

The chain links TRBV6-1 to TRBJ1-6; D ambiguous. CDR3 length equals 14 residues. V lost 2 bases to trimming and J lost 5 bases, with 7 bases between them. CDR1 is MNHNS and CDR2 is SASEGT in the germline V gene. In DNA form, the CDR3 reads TGTGCCAGCAGTGAACGGGTTAATAATTCACCCCTCCACTTT. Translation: CASSERVNNSPLHF.

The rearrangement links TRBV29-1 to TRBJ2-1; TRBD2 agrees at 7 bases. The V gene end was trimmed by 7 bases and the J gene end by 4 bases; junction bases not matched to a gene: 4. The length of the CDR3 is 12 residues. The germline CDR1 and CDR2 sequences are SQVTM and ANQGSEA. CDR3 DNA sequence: TGCAGCGCATCTAGCGGTTACAATGAGCAGTTCTTC. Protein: CSASSGYNEQFF.

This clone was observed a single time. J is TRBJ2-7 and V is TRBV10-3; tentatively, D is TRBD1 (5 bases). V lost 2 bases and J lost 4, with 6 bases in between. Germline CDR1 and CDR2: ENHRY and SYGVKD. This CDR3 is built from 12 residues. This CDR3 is CAISEQGYEQYF. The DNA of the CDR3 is TGTGCCATCAGTGAGCAGGGTTACGAGCAGTACTTC.